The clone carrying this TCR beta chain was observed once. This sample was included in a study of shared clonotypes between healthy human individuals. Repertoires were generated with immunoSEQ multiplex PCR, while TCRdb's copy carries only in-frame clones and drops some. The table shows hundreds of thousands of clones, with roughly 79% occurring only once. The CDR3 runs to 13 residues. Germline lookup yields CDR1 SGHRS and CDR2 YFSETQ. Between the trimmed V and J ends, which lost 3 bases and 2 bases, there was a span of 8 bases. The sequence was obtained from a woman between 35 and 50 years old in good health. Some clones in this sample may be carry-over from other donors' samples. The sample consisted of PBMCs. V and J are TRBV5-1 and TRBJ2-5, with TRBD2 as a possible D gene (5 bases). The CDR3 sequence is CASSSDWQETQYF. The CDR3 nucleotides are TGCGCCAGCAGCTCGGACTGGCAAGAGACCCAGTACTTC.